This T cell receptor (beta chain) is from a study of early T cells in non-severe SARS-CoV-2 infection. Whole-study context: Sequencing input comprised bulk RNA from unsorted whole blood; chain pairing was not available. Points from the study as a whole: Matching with VDJdb favored anti-spike CD8 responses (missing private and CD4 specificities).

In germline, CDR1 is SGDLS, CDR2 YYNGEE. The CDR3 covers 15 residues. V gave up 0 bases and J gave up 2 bases, with 11 bases separating them. This clonotype was seen a handful of times. The antigen is not known. TCRdb re-derived calls from the 5' RACE reads in MiXCR, one entry per CDR3 protein. The table lists roughly 93,000 distinct CDR3 sequences, over 12% of them singletons. Material: whole blood. The receptor was derived from an adult who was a healthcare worker with PCR-confirmed SARS-CoV-2 infection or an uninfected control (not recorded which). V is TRBV9 and J is TRBJ2-5; D gene unclear. The CDR3 reads CASSVASLQQETQYF. CDR3 nucleotide sequence: TGTGCCAGCAGCGTAGCCTCACTGCAGCAAGAGACCCAGTACTTC.